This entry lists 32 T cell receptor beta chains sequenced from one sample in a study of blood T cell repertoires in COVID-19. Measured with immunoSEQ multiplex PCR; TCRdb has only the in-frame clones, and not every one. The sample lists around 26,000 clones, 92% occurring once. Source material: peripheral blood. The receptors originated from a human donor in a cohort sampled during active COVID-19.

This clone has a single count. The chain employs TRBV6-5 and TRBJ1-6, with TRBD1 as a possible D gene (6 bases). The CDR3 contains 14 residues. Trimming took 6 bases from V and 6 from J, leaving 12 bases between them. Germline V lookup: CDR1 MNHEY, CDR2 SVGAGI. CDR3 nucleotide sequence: TGTGCCAGCAGAGAGCAGGGGAGTAATTCACCCCTCCACTTT. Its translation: CASREQGSNSPLHF.

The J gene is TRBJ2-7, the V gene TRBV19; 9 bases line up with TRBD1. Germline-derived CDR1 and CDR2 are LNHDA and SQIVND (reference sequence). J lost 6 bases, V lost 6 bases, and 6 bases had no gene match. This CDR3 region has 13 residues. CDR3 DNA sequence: TGTGCCAGTAGCCGGGACAGGGCGGCCGAGCAGTACTTC. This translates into CASSRDRAAEQYF.

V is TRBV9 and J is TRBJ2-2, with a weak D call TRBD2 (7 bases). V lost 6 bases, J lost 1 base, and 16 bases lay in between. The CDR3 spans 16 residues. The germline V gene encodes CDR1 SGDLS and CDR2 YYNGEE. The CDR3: CASKEAGGLNTGELFF. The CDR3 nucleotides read TGTGCCAGCAAAGAAGCCGGGGGGCTGAACACCGGGGAGCTGTTTTTT.

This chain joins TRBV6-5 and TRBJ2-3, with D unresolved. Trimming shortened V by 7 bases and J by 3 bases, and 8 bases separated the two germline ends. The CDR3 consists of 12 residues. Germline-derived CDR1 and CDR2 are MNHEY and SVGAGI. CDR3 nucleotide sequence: TGTGCCAGCAAGCTAGATACAGATACGCAGTATTTT. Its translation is CASKLDTDTQYF.

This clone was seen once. In DNA form, the CDR3 reads TGTGCCAGCAGGAAGGACAGGGGGGCGAATTCACCCCTCCACTTT. This codes for CASRKDRGANSPLHF. V gene TRBV6-5 combines with J gene TRBJ1-6, with 10 positions matching TRBD1. This CDR3 has 15 residues. Germline assignment: CDR1 MNHEY and CDR2 SVGAGI. Trimming removed 6 bases from V and 7 bases from J; junction bases left unmatched: 6.

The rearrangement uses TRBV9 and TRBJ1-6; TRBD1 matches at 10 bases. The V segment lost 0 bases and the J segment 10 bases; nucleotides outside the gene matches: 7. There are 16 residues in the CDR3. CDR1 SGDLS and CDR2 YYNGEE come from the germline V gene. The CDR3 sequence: CASSVGGGQGGSPLHF. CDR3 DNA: TGTGCCAGCAGCGTAGGGGGAGGACAGGGGGGGTCACCCCTCCACTTT.

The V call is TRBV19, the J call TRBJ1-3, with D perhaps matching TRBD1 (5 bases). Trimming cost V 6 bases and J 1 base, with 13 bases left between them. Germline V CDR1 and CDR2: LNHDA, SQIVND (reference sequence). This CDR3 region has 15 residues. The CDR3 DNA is TGTGCCAGTAGGGACCAGACAGCGTCTGGAAACACCATATATTTT. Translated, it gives CASRDQTASGNTIYF.

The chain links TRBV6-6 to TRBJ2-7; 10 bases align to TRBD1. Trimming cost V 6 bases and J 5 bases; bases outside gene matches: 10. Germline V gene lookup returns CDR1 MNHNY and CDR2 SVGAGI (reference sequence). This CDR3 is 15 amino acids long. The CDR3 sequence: CASSDPGQGPHEQYF. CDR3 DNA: TGTGCCAGCAGCGACCCGGGACAGGGGCCCCACGAGCAGTACTTC.

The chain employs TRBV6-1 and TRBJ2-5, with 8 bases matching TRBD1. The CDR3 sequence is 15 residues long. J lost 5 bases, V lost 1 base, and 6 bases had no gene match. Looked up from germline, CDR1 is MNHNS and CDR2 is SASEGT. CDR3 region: CASSEGGQGGETQYF. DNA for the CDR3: TGTGCCAGCAGTGAAGGCGGACAGGGTGGTGAGACCCAGTACTTC.

The CDR3 is CASSYSGPAGVYNEQFF. The CDR3 nucleotides read TGTGCCAGCAGTTACTCAGGGCCAGCGGGGGTATACAATGAGCAGTTCTTC. This rearrangement joins TRBV6-2 or TRBV6-3 to TRBJ2-1; 8 bases line up with TRBD2. CDR1 and CDR2 (germline): MNHEY, SVGEGT. The trim removed 0 bases at V and 4 bases at J, leaving 8 bases unmatched. This CDR3 comprises 17 residues.

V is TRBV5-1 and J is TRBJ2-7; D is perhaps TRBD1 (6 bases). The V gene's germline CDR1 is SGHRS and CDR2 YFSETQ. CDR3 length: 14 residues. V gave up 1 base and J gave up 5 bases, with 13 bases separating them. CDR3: CASSLRQGLHEQYF. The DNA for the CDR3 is TGCGCCAGCAGCTTGAGGCAGGGGCTACACGAGCAGTACTTC. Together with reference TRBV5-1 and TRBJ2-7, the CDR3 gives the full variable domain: KAGVTQTPRYLIKTRGQQVTLSCSPISGHRSVSWYQQTPGQGLQFLFEYFSETQRNKGNFPGRFSGRQFSNSRSEMNVSTLELGDSALYLCASSLRQGLHEQYFGPGTRLTVT.

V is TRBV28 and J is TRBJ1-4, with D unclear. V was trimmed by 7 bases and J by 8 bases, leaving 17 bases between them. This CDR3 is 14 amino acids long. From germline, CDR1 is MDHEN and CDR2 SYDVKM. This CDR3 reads CASTTGGRPEKLFF. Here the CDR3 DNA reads TGTGCCAGCACTACTGGAGGCAGGCCGGAAAAACTGTTTTTT.

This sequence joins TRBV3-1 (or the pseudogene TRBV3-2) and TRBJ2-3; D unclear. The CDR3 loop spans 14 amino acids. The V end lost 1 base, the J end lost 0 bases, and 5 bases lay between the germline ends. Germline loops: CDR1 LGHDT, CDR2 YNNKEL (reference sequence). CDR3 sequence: CASSQGISTDTQYF. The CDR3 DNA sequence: TGTGCCAGCAGCCAAGGTATAAGCACAGATACGCAGTATTTT.

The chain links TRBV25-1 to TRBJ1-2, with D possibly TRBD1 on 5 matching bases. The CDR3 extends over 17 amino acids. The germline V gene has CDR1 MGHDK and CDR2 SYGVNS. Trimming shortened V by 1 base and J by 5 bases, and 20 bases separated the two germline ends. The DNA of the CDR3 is TGTGCCAGCAGTGAATTGCGTGGGCGGGGCCCTTCTTATGGCTACACCTTC. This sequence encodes CASSELRGRGPSYGYTF.

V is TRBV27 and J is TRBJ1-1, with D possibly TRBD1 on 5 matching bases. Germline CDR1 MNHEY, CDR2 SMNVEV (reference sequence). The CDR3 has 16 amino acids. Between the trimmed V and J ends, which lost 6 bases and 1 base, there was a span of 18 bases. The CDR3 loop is CASSSPAGGPNTEAFF. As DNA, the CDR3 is TGTGCCAGCAGCTCGCCCGCGGGGGGTCCGAACACTGAAGCTTTCTTT.

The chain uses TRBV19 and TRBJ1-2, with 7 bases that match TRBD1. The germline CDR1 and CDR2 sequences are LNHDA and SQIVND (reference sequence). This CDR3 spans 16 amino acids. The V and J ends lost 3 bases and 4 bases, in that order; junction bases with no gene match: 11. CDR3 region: CASSIHLRDRFYGYTF. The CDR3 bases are TGTGCCAGTAGTATCCATCTTCGGGACAGATTCTATGGCTACACCTTC.

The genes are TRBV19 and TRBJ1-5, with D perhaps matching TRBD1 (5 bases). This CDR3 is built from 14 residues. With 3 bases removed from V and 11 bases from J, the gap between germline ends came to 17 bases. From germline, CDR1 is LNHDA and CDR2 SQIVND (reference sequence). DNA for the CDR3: TGTGCCAGTAGTATCAAGGGGCTCGATCATACCCAGCATTTT. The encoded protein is CASSIKGLDHTQHF.

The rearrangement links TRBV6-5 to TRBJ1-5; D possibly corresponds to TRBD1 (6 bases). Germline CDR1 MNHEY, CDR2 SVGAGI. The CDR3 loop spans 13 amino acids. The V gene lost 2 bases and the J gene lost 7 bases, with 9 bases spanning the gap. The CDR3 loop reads CASSYGGAQPQHF. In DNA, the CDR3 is TGTGCCAGCAGTTACGGGGGGGCGCAGCCCCAGCATTTT.

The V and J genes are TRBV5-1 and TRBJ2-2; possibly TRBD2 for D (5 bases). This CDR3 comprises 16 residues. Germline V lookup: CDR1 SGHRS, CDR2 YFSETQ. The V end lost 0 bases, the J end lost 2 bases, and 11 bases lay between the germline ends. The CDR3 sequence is CASSLVRGFNTGELFF. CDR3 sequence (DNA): TGCGCCAGCAGCTTGGTTCGGGGTTTTAACACCGGGGAGCTGTTTTTT.

CDR3 DNA sequence: TGTGCCAGCAGCGATCCGGGACAGGGGGGCACCTATGGCTACACCTTC. Protein product: CASSDPGQGGTYGYTF. J is TRBJ1-2 and V is TRBV5-5, with 11 bases identical to TRBD1. This CDR3 region has 16 residues. In germline, CDR1 is SGHKS, CDR2 YYEKEE (reference sequence). V gave up 4 bases and J gave up 4 bases; unmatched junction bases: 9.

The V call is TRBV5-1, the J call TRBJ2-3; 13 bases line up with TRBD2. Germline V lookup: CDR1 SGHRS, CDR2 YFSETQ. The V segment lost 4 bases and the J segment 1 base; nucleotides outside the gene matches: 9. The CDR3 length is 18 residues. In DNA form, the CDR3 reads TGCGCCAGCAGCCCCGGACTAGCGGGGGTGGTGGGCACAGATACGCAGTATTTT. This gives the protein CASSPGLAGVVGTDTQYF.

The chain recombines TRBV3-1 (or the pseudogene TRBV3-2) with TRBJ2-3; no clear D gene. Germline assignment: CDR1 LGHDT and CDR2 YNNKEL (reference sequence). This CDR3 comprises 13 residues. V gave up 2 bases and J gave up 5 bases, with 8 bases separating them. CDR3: CASSQSVGDTQYF. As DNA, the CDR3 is TGTGCCAGCAGCCAAAGCGTGGGAGATACGCAGTATTTT.

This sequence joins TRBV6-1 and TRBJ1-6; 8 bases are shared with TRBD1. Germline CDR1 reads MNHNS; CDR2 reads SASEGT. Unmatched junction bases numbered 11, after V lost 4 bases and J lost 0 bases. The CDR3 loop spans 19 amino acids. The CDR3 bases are TGTGCCAGCAGTGCGCGATGGGGACAGGACCGCTCCTATAATTCACCCCTCCACTTT. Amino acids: CASSARWGQDRSYNSPLHF.

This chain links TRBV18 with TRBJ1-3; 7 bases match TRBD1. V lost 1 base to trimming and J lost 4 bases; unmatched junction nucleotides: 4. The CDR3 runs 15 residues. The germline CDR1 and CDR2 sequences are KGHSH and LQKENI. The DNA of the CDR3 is TGTGCCAGCTCACCACAAGACAGGGTCGGAAACACCATATATTTT. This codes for CASSPQDRVGNTIYF.

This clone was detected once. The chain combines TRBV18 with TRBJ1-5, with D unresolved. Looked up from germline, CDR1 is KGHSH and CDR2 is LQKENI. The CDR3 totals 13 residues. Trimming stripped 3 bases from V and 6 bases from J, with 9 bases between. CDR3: CASSPGNVQPQHF. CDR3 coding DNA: TGTGCCAGCTCACCCGGGAATGTTCAGCCCCAGCATTTT.

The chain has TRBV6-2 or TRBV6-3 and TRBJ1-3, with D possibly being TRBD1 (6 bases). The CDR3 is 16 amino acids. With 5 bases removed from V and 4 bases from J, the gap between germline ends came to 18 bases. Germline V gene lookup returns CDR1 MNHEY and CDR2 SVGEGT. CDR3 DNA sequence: TGTGCCAGCAGTGCCGACCTAACAGGGTCCGGAAACACCATATATTTT. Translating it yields CASSADLTGSGNTIYF.

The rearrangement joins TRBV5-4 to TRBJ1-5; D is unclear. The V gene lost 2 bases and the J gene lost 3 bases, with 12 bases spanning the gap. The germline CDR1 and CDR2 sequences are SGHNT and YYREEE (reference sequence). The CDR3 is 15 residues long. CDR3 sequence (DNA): TGTGCCAGCAGCTTCCTTTGGGAGCCCAATCAGCCCCAGCATTTT. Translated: CASSFLWEPNQPQHF.

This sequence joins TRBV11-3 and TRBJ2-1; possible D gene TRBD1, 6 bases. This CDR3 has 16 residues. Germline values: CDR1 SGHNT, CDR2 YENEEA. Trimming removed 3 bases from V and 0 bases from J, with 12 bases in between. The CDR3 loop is CASSLGTSSSYNEQFF. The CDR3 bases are TGTGCCAGCAGCTTGGGGACATCGAGCTCCTACAATGAGCAGTTCTTC.

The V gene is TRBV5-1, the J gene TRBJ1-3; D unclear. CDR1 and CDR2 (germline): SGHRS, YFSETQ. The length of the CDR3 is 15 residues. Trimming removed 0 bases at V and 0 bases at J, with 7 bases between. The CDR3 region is CASSLDGSSGNTIYF. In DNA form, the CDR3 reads TGCGCCAGCAGCTTGGACGGGAGCTCTGGAAACACCATATATTTT.

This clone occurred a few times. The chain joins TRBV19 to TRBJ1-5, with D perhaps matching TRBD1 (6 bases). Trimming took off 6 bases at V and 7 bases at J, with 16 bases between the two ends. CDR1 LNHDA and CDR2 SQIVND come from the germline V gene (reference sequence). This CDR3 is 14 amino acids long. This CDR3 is CASRNRDRGQPQHF. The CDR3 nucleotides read TGTGCCAGTAGAAACAGGGACCGGGGACAGCCCCAGCATTTT.

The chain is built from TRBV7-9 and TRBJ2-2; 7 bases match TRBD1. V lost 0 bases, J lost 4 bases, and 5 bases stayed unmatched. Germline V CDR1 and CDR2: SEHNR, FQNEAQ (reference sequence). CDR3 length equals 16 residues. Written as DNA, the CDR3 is TGTGCCAGCAGCTTAGCTACAGGGGCGGGCACCGGGGAGCTGTTTTTT. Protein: CASSLATGAGTGELFF.

The CDR3 coding sequence is TGTGCCAGCAGCCGAACGCAGGGGATGAACTATGGCTACACCTTC. Its translation: CASSRTQGMNYGYTF. The chain combines TRBV5-6 with TRBJ1-2, with D maybe TRBD1 (6 bases). The germline gives CDR1 SGHDT, CDR2 YYEEEE. This CDR3 spans 15 amino acids. Trimming shortened V by 4 bases and J by 2 bases, and 15 bases separated the two germline ends.